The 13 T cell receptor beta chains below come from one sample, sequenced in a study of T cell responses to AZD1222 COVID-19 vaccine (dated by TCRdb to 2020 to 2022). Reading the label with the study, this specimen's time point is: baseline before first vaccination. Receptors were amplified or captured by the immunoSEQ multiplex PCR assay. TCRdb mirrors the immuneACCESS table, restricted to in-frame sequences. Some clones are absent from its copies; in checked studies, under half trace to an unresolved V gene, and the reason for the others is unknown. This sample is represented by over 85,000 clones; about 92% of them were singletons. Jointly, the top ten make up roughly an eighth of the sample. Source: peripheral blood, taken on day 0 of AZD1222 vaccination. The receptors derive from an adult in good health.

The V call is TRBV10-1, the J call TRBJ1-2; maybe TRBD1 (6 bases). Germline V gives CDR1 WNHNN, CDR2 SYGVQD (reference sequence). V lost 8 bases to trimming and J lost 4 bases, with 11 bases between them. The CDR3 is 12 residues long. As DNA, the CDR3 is TGCGCCAGCTCGGACAGCTTCTATGGCTACACCTTC. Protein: CASSDSFYGYTF.

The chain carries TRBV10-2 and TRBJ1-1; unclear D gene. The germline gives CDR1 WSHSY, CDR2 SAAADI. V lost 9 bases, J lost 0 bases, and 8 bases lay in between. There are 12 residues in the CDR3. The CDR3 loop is CASREVNTEAFF. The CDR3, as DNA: TGCGCCAGTCGAGAAGTGAACACTGAAGCTTTCTTT.

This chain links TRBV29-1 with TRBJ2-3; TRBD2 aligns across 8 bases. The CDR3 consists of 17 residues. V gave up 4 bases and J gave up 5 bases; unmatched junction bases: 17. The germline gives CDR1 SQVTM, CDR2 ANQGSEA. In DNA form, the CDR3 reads TGCAGCGTTGCCCCCCACCCCAGCGGGAGCTTCGAAGATACGCAGTATTTT. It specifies CSVAPHPSGSFEDTQYF.

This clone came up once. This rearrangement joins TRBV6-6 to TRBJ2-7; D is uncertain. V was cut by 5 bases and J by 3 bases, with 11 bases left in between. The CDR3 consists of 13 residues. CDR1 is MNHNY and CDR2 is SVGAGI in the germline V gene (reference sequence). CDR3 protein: CASSTPGIYEQYF. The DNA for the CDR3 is TGTGCCAGCAGTACCCCCGGAATCTACGAGCAGTACTTC.

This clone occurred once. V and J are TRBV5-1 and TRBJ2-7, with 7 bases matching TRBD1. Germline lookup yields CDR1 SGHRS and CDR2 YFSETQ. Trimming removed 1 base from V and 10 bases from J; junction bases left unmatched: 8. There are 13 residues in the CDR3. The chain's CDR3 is CASSLSRDSVQYF. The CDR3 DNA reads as TGCGCCAGCAGCTTGTCCCGGGACAGTGTTCAGTACTTC.

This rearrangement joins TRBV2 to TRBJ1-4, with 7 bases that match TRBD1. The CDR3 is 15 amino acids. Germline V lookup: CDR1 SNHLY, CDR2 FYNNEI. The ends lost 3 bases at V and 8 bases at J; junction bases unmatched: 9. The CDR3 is CASSDLRGRGEKLFF. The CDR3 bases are TGTGCCAGCAGTGATCTGAGGGGGCGCGGGGAAAAACTGTTTTTT.

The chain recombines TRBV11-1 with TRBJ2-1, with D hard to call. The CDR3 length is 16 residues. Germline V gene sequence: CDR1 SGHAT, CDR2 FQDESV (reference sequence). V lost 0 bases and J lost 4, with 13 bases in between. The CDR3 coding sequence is TGTGCCAGCAGCTTAGCGGGTGTGGGCAAATACAATGAGCAGTTCTTC. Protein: CASSLAGVGKYNEQFF.

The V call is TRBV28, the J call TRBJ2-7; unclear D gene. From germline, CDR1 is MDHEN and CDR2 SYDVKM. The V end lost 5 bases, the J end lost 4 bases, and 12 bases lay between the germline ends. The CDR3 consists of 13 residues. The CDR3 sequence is CASSGRTSYEQYF. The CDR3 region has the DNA TGTGCCAGCAGTGGTCGGACCTCTTACGAGCAGTACTTC.

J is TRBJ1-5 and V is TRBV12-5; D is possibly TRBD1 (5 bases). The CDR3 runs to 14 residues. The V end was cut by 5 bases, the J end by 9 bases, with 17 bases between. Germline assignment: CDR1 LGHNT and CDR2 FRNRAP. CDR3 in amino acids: CASGTRVSVGPQHF. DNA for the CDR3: TGTGCTAGTGGTACCAGGGTTTCGGTTGGGCCCCAGCATTTT.

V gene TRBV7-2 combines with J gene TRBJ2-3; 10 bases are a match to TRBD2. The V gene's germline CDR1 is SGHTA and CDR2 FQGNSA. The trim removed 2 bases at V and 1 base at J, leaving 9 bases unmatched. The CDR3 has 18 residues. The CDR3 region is CASSLRVGGTSGTDTQYF. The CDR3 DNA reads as TGTGCCAGCAGCTTAAGGGTCGGGGGGACTAGCGGCACAGATACGCAGTATTTT.

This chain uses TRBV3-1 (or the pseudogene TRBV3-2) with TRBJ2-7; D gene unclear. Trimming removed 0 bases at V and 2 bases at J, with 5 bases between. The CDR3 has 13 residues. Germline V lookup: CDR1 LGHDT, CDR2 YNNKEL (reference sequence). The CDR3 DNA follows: TGTGCCAGCAGCCAAGAAGGCGCCTACGAGCAGTACTTC. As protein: CASSQEGAYEQYF.

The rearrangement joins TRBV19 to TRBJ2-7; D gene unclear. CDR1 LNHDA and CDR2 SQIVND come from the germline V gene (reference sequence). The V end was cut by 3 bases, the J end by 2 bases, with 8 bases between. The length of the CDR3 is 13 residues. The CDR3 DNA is TGTGCCAGTAGTATCGGCGGTACCTACGAGCAGTACTTC. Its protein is CASSIGGTYEQYF.

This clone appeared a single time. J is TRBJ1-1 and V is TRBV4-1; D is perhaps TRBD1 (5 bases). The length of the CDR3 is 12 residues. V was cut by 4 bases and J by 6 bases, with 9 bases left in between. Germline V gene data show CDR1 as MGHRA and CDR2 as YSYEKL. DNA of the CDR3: TGCGCCAGCAGCCTCGGGGGGGCTGAAGCTTTCTTT. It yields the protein CASSLGGAEAFF.